The 32 T cell receptor beta chains reported below all come from one sample, sequenced in a study of CD8 T cells in ankylosing spondylitis. General study points: Among TCR beta sequences, a motif of several highly homologous variants appeared characteristic of ankylosing spondylitis blood.

No cognate antigen is known for these TCRs. TCRdb reprocessed the 5' RACE reads with MiXCR, giving one entry per CDR3 protein. The table includes some 700,000 distinct CDR3 sequences, under 20% detected once. The sequenced sample consisted of blood, either unsorted or a sorted T cell fraction (not recorded which). These receptors were taken from a male donor with ankylosing spondylitis.

Here the CDR3 reads CASSVGDRGNLGYTF. CDR3 sequence (DNA): TGTGCCAGCAGCGTAGGTGACAGGGGCAACCTTGGCTACACCTTC. The chain is built from TRBV9 and TRBJ1-2; TRBD1 matches 8 bases. The CDR3 has 15 amino acids. Germline V gives CDR1 SGDLS, CDR2 YYNGEE. Trimming at V came to 0 bases and at J to 7 bases, leaving 8 bases not matched to a gene.

In its sample, this clonotype was seen a few times. The rearrangement joins TRBV24-1 to TRBJ2-3, with D unclear. This CDR3 has 14 amino acids. Germline V lookup: CDR1 KGHDR, CDR2 SFDVKD. Between the trimmed V and J ends, which lost 5 bases and 3 bases, there was a span of 11 bases. CDR3 sequence: CATSAHGPTDTQYF. The CDR3 DNA reads as TGTGCCACCAGTGCCCACGGCCCAACAGATACGCAGTATTTT.

The chain links TRBV5-4 to TRBJ2-3; D unclear. V was cut by 3 bases and J by 3 bases, with 8 bases left in between. The CDR3 has 13 amino acids. Germline V gives CDR1 SGHNT, CDR2 YYREEE (reference sequence). The CDR3 spells CASSSSQTDTQYF. Here the CDR3 DNA reads TGTGCCAGCAGCTCATCCCAGACAGATACGCAGTATTTT.

At least ten counts were recorded for this clonotype. The chain couples TRBV7-6 to TRBJ1-6; the D is unclear. Germline V gene data show CDR1 as SGHVS and CDR2 as FNYEAQ. The germline V and J ends were trimmed by 1 base and 3 bases, with 7 bases remaining between them. This CDR3 region has 15 residues. The CDR3 coding sequence is TGTGCCAGCAGCTTAGAGGGATACTATAATTCACCCCTCCACTTT. It specifies CASSLEGYYNSPLHF.

The V call is TRBV7-9, the J call TRBJ1-1; D call uncertain. Trimming removed 2 bases at V and 1 base at J, with 5 bases between. CDR1 is SEHNR and CDR2 is FQNEAQ in the germline V gene (reference sequence). The CDR3 runs 13 residues. The CDR3 here is CASSLYANTEAFF. The CDR3 DNA follows: TGTGCCAGCAGCTTATATGCGAACACTGAAGCTTTCTTT.

The gene calls are TRBV29-1 and TRBJ1-2; D ambiguous. The CDR3 runs 13 residues. The ends were cut back, 4 bases at V and 0 bases at J, with 9 bases in the middle. Germline loops: CDR1 SQVTM, CDR2 ANQGSEA. This CDR3 is CSVAGRSNYGYTF. DNA for the CDR3: TGCAGCGTTGCGGGGAGGTCTAACTATGGCTACACCTTC.

This clonotype has more than one count but fewer than ten. The chain is built from TRBV29-1 and TRBJ2-5; unclear D gene. Looked up from germline, CDR1 is SQVTM and CDR2 is ANQGSEA. Trimming removed 4 bases at V and 5 bases at J, with 11 bases between. This CDR3 spans 12 amino acids. This CDR3 reads CSVVKPGETQYF. CDR3 DNA: TGCAGCGTTGTGAAGCCCGGGGAGACCCAGTACTTC.

This chain links TRBV10-3 with TRBJ1-1, with D possibly TRBD1 on 5 matching bases. Germline V gene lookup returns CDR1 ENHRY and CDR2 SYGVKD. V was clipped by 11 bases and J by 1 base, with 14 bases between them. The CDR3 consists of 13 residues. CDR3 residues: CAAGRGENTEAFF. CDR3 nucleotides: TGTGCCGCGGGACGGGGGGAGAACACTGAAGCTTTCTTT.

This clonotype was counted a few times. The J gene is TRBJ2-2, the V gene TRBV5-6; D remains ambiguous. Trimming pared 0 bases from V and 7 bases from J, leaving 13 bases between. Germline V gene sequence: CDR1 SGHDT, CDR2 YYEEEE. The CDR3 loop spans 15 amino acids. CDR3: CASSLDRAKVGELFF. DNA of the CDR3: TGTGCCAGCAGCTTGGACCGGGCGAAGGTCGGGGAGCTGTTTTTT.

In its sample, this clonotype was seen a few times. The chain combines TRBV4-2 with TRBJ2-5, with 10 bases lining up with TRBD2. With V trimmed by 6 bases and J by 0 bases, 4 bases remained unmatched. CDR1 and CDR2 (germline): LGHNA, YNFKEQ. This CDR3 spans 15 amino acids. The CDR3 is CASRTGTSDQETQYF. The CDR3 DNA reads as TGTGCCAGCAGAACCGGGACTAGCGACCAAGAGACCCAGTACTTC.

The J gene is TRBJ2-3, the V gene TRBV30, with 7 positions matching TRBD2. With V trimmed by 1 base and J by 1 base, 5 bases remained unmatched. Germline CDR1 GTSNPN, CDR2 SVGIG (reference sequence). The CDR3 length is 15 residues. The CDR3 nucleotides are TGTGCCTGGAGTGCTAGCGGAGCAGGCACAGATACGCAGTATTTT. Translation gives CAWSASGAGTDTQYF.

This chain's CDR3 is CATSSDDGKVRGYTF. The CDR3 DNA is TGTGCCACCAGCAGTGATGACGGAAAAGTCAGAGGCTACACCTTC. This chain joins TRBV15 and TRBJ1-2; D ambiguous. The V gene lost 3 bases and the J gene lost 8 bases, with 19 bases spanning the gap. This CDR3 has 15 amino acids. Germline V CDR1 and CDR2: LNHNV, YYDKDF (reference sequence).

This clonotype was detected a few times. Here the CDR3 reads CASSLYRGSSTDTQYF. The CDR3 DNA is TGTGCCAGCAGCTTATATCGGGGGAGTAGCACAGATACGCAGTATTTT. The genes are TRBV11-2 and TRBJ2-3; TRBD2 might be the D (6 bases). Germline V gene sequence: CDR1 SGHAT, CDR2 FQNNGV. The CDR3 has 16 amino acids. The germline V and J ends were trimmed by 2 bases and 0 bases, with 12 bases remaining between them.

The chain has TRBV20-1 and TRBJ2-7; tentatively, D is TRBD1 (6 bases). This CDR3 spans 15 amino acids. The germline V gene has CDR1 DFQATT and CDR2 SNEGSKA (reference sequence). The V gene lost 3 bases and the J gene lost 7 bases, with 22 bases spanning the gap. The CDR3 here is CSASTGTRVSGEQYF. CDR3 sequence (DNA): TGCAGTGCTAGCACCGGGACACGGGTTTCCGGGGAGCAGTACTTC.

This clonotype was recorded a few times. The chain has TRBV12-5 and TRBJ1-1; 10 nucleotides line up with TRBD1. The trim removed 6 bases at V and 4 bases at J, leaving 2 bases unmatched. Germline values: CDR1 LGHNT, CDR2 FRNRAP. The length of the CDR3 is 13 residues. CDR3 sequence: CASGRDRGTEAFF. CDR3 DNA sequence: TGTGCTAGTGGCAGGGACAGGGGCACTGAAGCTTTCTTT.

This clonotype came up once. The chain recombines TRBV6-1 with TRBJ2-2; no clear D. Trimming removed 7 bases at V and 7 bases at J, with 16 bases between. This CDR3 comprises 14 residues. Germline assignment: CDR1 MNHNS and CDR2 SASEGT. In DNA form, the CDR3 reads TGTGCCAGCATCGGTCTGGAGAAGGGCGGGGAGCTGTTTTTT. Amino acids: CASIGLEKGGELFF.

The genes are TRBV12-3 or TRBV12-4 and TRBJ1-2; D not certain. Trimming pared 5 bases from V and 0 bases from J, leaving 13 bases between. CDR3 size: 15 residues. CDR3 coding DNA: TGTGCCAGCAGTCCCGCCGACAAGACTAACTATGGCTACACCTTC. This codes for CASSPADKTNYGYTF.

This clonotype was found many times. This chain uses TRBV7-9 with TRBJ2-7; 8 positions match TRBD2. V lost 8 bases, J lost 2 bases, and 2 bases stayed unmatched. CDR1 SEHNR and CDR2 FQNEAQ come from the germline V gene (reference sequence). CDR3 size: 12 residues. The CDR3: CASATSAYEQYF. As DNA, the CDR3 is TGTGCCAGCGCGACTAGCGCCTACGAGCAGTACTTC.

This clonotype appeared a few times. The gene calls are TRBV7-2 and TRBJ2-3; TRBD1 is a possible D gene (5 bases). Trimming left V 1 base short and J 5 bases short, with 16 bases between. The CDR3 contains 16 residues. Germline CDR1 SGHTA, CDR2 FQGNSA. CDR3 in DNA: TGTGCCAGCAGCTTAGGGGCTAGGGGTGTTAAAGATACGCAGTATTTT. It is translated as CASSLGARGVKDTQYF.

The chain links TRBV6-1 to TRBJ2-3, with 8 bases identical to TRBD2. The germline V gene has CDR1 MNHNS and CDR2 SASEGT. The CDR3 runs 15 residues. Trimming cost V 6 bases and J 4 bases; bases outside gene matches: 9. CDR3 loop: CASRSQREYPDTQYF. The DNA for the CDR3 is TGTGCCAGCAGAAGTCAGCGGGAGTACCCAGATACGCAGTATTTT.

The chain links TRBV4-2 to TRBJ2-2; D tentatively fits TRBD1 or TRBD2 (5 bases each). Trimming stripped 0 bases from V and 3 bases from J, with 14 bases between. Germline V gene lookup returns CDR1 LGHNA and CDR2 YNFKEQ. The CDR3 consists of 17 residues. CDR3 residues: CASSQDRVGDYTGELFF. CDR3 nucleotide sequence: TGTGCCAGCAGCCAAGATCGTGTGGGGGATTACACCGGGGAGCTGTTTTTT.

The rearrangement joins TRBV7-9 to TRBJ2-5; TRBD2 is a possible D gene (5 bases). With 4 bases removed from V and 4 bases from J, the gap between germline ends came to 13 bases. Germline CDR1 reads SEHNR; CDR2 reads FQNEAQ (reference sequence). The CDR3 runs 14 residues. The CDR3 DNA reads as TGTGCCAGCAGCTCCCGGGAAAGCGTAGAGACCCAGTACTTC. It is translated as CASSSRESVETQYF.

In its sample, this clonotype was seen a few times. The chain uses TRBV5-6 and TRBJ2-1; the D gene is possibly TRBD2 (5 bases). Trimming took off 5 bases at V and 6 bases at J, with 9 bases between the two ends. Germline V CDR1 and CDR2: SGHDT, YYEEEE. This CDR3 comprises 12 residues. The CDR3 DNA is TGTGCCAGCAGAATACTAGGCAATGAGCAGTTCTTC. This codes for CASRILGNEQFF.

In this sample, this clonotype turned up a few times. The rearrangement uses TRBV6-1 and TRBJ1-5; 9 nucleotides line up with TRBD1. The CDR3 sequence is 17 residues long. Germline CDR1 and CDR2: MNHNS and SASEGT. J lost 0 bases, V lost 6 bases, and 9 bases had no gene match. The CDR3 region has the DNA TGTGCCAGCAGAGCGACAGGGGGGGTTTATAGCAATCAGCCCCAGCATTTT. Encoded protein: CASRATGGVYSNQPQHF.

This chain uses TRBV5-8 with TRBJ2-1; weak D call: TRBD2 (7 bases). Germline V gives CDR1 SGHTS, CDR2 YDEGEE. The CDR3 loop spans 17 amino acids. V lost 1 base and J 0 bases, leaving 14 bases between the germline ends. In DNA form, the CDR3 reads TGTGCCAGCAGCTTGCGCGCGGGGGCTAGCTCCTACAATGAGCAGTTCTTC. Translated, it gives CASSLRAGASSYNEQFF.

The chain is built from TRBV5-1 and TRBJ2-1, with TRBD2 identical over 7 bases. This CDR3 has 22 residues. V trimming: 1 base; J trimming: 0 bases; junction bases outside the gene matches: 22. The germline CDR1 and CDR2 sequences are SGHRS and YFSETQ. The CDR3 DNA is TGCGCCAGCAGCTTGCTAGTTCTCGATAGGAGTAGCGGGTACCTCTCCTACAATGAGCAGTTCTTC. Its protein product is CASSLLVLDRSSGYLSYNEQFF. Full variable domain (missing parts from reference TRBV5-1 and TRBJ2-1): KAGVTQTPRYLIKTRGQQVTLSCSPISGHRSVSWYQQTPGQGLQFLFEYFSETQRNKGNFPGRFSGRQFSNSRSEMNVSTLELGDSALYLCASSLLVLDRSSGYLSYNEQFFGPGTRLTVL.

CDR3 nucleotide sequence: TGTGCCAGCAGCTTCCGCGGAGGTACGCAAGAGACCCAGTACTTC. It specifies CASSFRGGTQETQYF. This chain joins TRBV11-1 and TRBJ2-5; a weak D match, TRBD2 (5 bases). The CDR3 spans 15 residues. Germline V CDR1 and CDR2: SGHAT, FQDESV (reference sequence). Trimming cost V 3 bases and J 2 bases, with 13 bases left between them.

This chain's CDR3 is CATRGGRVDTQYF. CDR3 DNA sequence: TGTGCCACCAGAGGGGGTAGGGTTGATACGCAGTATTTT. This chain connects TRBV28 to TRBJ2-3; a weak D match, TRBD1 (6 bases). CDR1 is MDHEN and CDR2 is SYDVKM in the germline V gene. The CDR3 loop spans 13 amino acids. With 10 bases removed from V and 6 bases from J, the gap between germline ends came to 17 bases.

This clonotype has only a few counts. V is TRBV7-2 and J is TRBJ2-1; D is unclear. This CDR3 region has 14 residues. In germline, CDR1 is SGHTA, CDR2 FQGNSA. V shed 5 bases and J shed 9 bases, with 17 bases lying between them. CDR3 bases: TGTGCCAGCAGCCTTTCCATCCCGGGCGGTGAGCAGTTCTTC. Amino acid sequence: CASSLSIPGGEQFF.

V usage is TRBV5-6 and J usage is TRBJ2-3; 11 positions match TRBD2. This CDR3 region has 18 residues. Germline assignment: CDR1 SGHDT and CDR2 YYEEEE. The V and J ends lost 7 bases and 5 bases, in that order; junction bases with no gene match: 18. Written as DNA, the CDR3 is TGTGCCAGCGGGGGACCAGGGAAACTAGCGGGAGCGGTAGATACGCAGTATTTT. It yields the protein CASGGPGKLAGAVDTQYF.

This clonotype has only a few counts. The rearrangement uses TRBV20-1 and TRBJ1-4, with 10 bases identical to TRBD1. Unmatched junction bases numbered 10, after V lost 6 bases and J lost 6 bases. This CDR3 is 15 amino acids long. From germline, CDR1 is DFQATT and CDR2 SNEGSKA (reference sequence). The CDR3 reads CSANDPGTGDEKLFF. The CDR3 region has the DNA TGCAGTGCAAACGACCCCGGGACAGGGGATGAAAAACTGTTTTTT.

This sequence joins TRBV4-1 and TRBJ2-1, with D perhaps TRBD1 (6 bases). Trimming took off 5 bases at V and 1 base at J, with 12 bases between the two ends. The germline V gene encodes CDR1 MGHRA and CDR2 YSYEKL. The CDR3 covers 15 residues. DNA for the CDR3: TGCGCCAGCAGCACCCCAACAGGGTCCTACAATGAGCAGTTCTTC. This gives the protein CASSTPTGSYNEQFF.